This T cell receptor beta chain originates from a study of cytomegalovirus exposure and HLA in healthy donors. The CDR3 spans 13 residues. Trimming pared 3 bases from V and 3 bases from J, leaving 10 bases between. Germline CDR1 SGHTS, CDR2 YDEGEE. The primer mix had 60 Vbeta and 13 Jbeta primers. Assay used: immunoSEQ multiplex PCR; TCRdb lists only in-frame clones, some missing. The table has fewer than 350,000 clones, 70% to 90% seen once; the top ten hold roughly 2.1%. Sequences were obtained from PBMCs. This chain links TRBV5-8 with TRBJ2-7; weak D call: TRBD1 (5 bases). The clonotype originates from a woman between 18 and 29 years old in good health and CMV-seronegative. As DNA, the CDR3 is TGTGCCAGCAGCTGGCAGGGAAGCTACGAGCAGTACTTC. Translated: CASSWQGSYEQYF.